The 25 T cell receptor beta chains listed next were all sequenced from one sample in a study of blood T cell repertoires in COVID-19. The assay was immunoSEQ multiplex PCR, and TCRdb's table has in-frame clones only and misses some. In the table there are about 140,000 clones, approximately 88% of which are singletons. The material sequenced was peripheral blood. The receptors were gathered from a man in his 60s with active or convalescent COVID-19.

The rearrangement links TRBV18 to TRBJ2-2; D not resolved. The CDR3 contains 13 residues. Germline CDR1 and CDR2: KGHSH and LQKENI. Deletions cut 1 base from V and 6 bases from J, with 6 bases between. CDR3: CASSPLPAGELFF. DNA of the CDR3: TGTGCCAGCTCACCACTCCCCGCCGGGGAGCTGTTTTTT.

This chain joins TRBV9 and TRBJ1-5; 8 bases match TRBD1. The V and J ends lost 4 bases and 0 bases, in that order; junction bases with no gene match: 3. The CDR3 is made up of 15 amino acids. Germline CDR1 is SGDLS and CDR2 is YYNGEE. CDR3 sequence (DNA): TGTGCCAGCAGCTTAACAGGGGGTAGCAATCAGCCCCAGCATTTT. Encoded protein: CASSLTGGSNQPQHF.

This clone was seen once. V and J are TRBV7-9 and TRBJ1-1; unclear D gene. The CDR3 length is 13 residues. Trimming stripped 2 bases from V and 2 bases from J, with 6 bases between. The V gene's germline CDR1 is SEHNR and CDR2 FQNEAQ (reference sequence). As DNA, the CDR3 is TGTGCCAGCAGCTTAAGGAGAAACACTGAAGCTTTCTTT. The encoded protein is CASSLRRNTEAFF. Full variable domain (missing parts from reference TRBV7-9 and TRBJ1-1): DTGVSQNPRHKITKRGQNVTFRCDPISEHNRLYWYRQTLGQGPEFLTYFQNEAQLEKSRLLSDRFSAERPKGSFSTLEIQRTEQGDSAMYLCASSLRRNTEAFFGQGTRLTVV.

This chain joins TRBV2 and TRBJ1-5, with D unclear. V lost 1 base to trimming and J lost 0 bases, with 7 bases between them. The CDR3 totals 15 residues. Germline lookup yields CDR1 SNHLY and CDR2 FYNNEI. The CDR3 sequence: CASSEGARSNQPQHF. CDR3 coding DNA: TGTGCCAGCAGTGAAGGCGCCCGTAGCAATCAGCCCCAGCATTTT.

The genes are TRBV4-1 and TRBJ2-5; 11 bases match TRBD2. The germline gives CDR1 MGHRA, CDR2 YSYEKL. The ends lost 1 base at V and 0 bases at J; junction bases unmatched: 19. The CDR3 length is 22 residues. The CDR3 coding sequence is TGCGCCAGCAGCCAAGGATGGTGGCTGTCTAGCGGGAGGTCTGGTTACCAAGAGACCCAGTACTTC. Protein sequence: CASSQGWWLSSGRSGYQETQYF.

This chain joins TRBV5-8 and TRBJ2-3, with TRBD1 as a possible D gene (6 bases). CDR1 SGHTS and CDR2 YDEGEE come from the germline V gene. The CDR3 is 15 amino acids. The V end lost 0 bases, the J end lost 4 bases, and 12 bases lay between the germline ends. This CDR3 reads CASSLAGVVSDTQYF. As DNA, the CDR3 is TGTGCCAGCAGCTTGGCAGGGGTCGTCTCAGATACGCAGTATTTT.

Only one count was recorded for this clone. The V gene is TRBV6-1, the J gene TRBJ1-5; D uncertain. Trimming stripped 2 bases from V and 1 base from J, with 6 bases between. Germline CDR1 is MNHNS and CDR2 is SASEGT. The CDR3 contains 14 residues. In DNA, the CDR3 is TGTGCCAGCAGTGAATGGCACAGCAATCAGCCCCAGCATTTT. This encodes CASSEWHSNQPQHF.

This clone was recorded once. The chain combines TRBV19 with TRBJ2-2; 9 bases are shared with TRBD1. Germline V gene lookup returns CDR1 LNHDA and CDR2 SQIVND (reference sequence). J lost 1 base, V lost 5 bases, and 2 bases had no gene match. The CDR3 covers 15 residues. CDR3 loop: CASSSGQGNTGELFF. The CDR3 region has the DNA TGTGCCAGTAGTTCGGGACAGGGGAACACCGGGGAGCTGTTTTTT. Looking up the rest from reference TRBV19 and TRBJ2-2 gives the full variable domain: DGGITQSPKYLFRKEGQNVTLSCEQNLNHDAMYWYRQDPGQGLRLIYYSQIVNDFQKGDIAEGYSVSREKKESFPLTVTSAQKNPTAFYLCASSSGQGNTGELFFGEGSRLTVL.

A remark on this clone: A read error may produce the germline difference seen at one junction end. This chain joins TRBV7-9 and TRBJ1-4; 7 nucleotides line up with TRBD1. Germline V gene data show CDR1 as SEHNR and CDR2 as FQNEAQ (reference sequence). CDR3 size: 16 residues. The CDR3 is CASRLITGATNEKLFF. The CDR3, as DNA: TGCGCCAGCAGACTGATAACAGGGGCAACTAATGAAAAACTGTTTTTT. Variable domain in full (rest from reference TRBV7-9 and TRBJ1-4): DTGVSQNPRHKITKRGQNVTFRCDPISEHNRLYWYRQTLGQGPEFLTYFQNEAQLEKSRLLSDRFSAERPKGSFSTLEIQRTEQGDSAMYLCASRLITGATNEKLFFGSGTQLSVL.

The chain links TRBV5-4 to TRBJ2-1, with 12 positions matching TRBD2. In germline, CDR1 is SGHNT, CDR2 YYREEE (reference sequence). CDR3 length equals 15 residues. Trimming at V came to 5 bases and at J to 8 bases, leaving 8 bases not matched to a gene. Written as DNA, the CDR3 is TGTGCCAGCAGTCGACTAGCGGGAGTGGTTTATGAGCAGTTCTTC. Protein: CASSRLAGVVYEQFF.

The V call is TRBV27, the J call TRBJ1-1, with 7 bases matching TRBD1. This CDR3 has 15 residues. Germline V lookup: CDR1 MNHEY, CDR2 SMNVEV (reference sequence). The ends lost 5 bases at V and 1 base at J; junction bases unmatched: 7. The CDR3 nucleotides read TGTGCCAGCAGTAAGGGGGCAGGGAGGAACACTGAAGCTTTCTTT. This translates into CASSKGAGRNTEAFF.

The chain carries TRBV18 and TRBJ2-2, with TRBD2 matching over 7 bases. This CDR3 spans 16 amino acids. V dropped 3 bases and J dropped 1; count of bases not matched to a gene: 5. Looked up from germline, CDR1 is KGHSH and CDR2 is LQKENI. CDR3 nucleotides: TGTGCCAGCTCACCTAGCGGGTTACTGAACACCGGGGAGCTGTTTTTT. This sequence encodes CASSPSGLLNTGELFF.

The chain has TRBV12-3 or TRBV12-4 and TRBJ2-7; D might be TRBD1 (6 bases). The CDR3 covers 13 residues. Trimming left V 6 bases short and J 7 bases short, with 16 bases between. CDR3 coding DNA: TGTGCCAGCAGAAACTGGACAGAAGGGGAGCAGTACTTC. Protein sequence: CASRNWTEGEQYF.

In its sample, this clone was seen a few times. The CDR3 bases are TGCAGCGTTGAAGTGATGCGGAGAACCAAAAACATTCAGTACTTC. It yields the protein CSVEVMRRTKNIQYF. The V and J genes are TRBV29-1 and TRBJ2-4; D unclear. CDR3 length equals 15 residues. Germline CDR1 is SQVTM and CDR2 is ANQGSEA. V lost 1 base, J lost 2 bases, and 12 bases lay in between.

The chain combines TRBV5-5 with TRBJ1-4; 10 positions match TRBD1. The CDR3 spans 15 residues. CDR1 and CDR2 from the germline V gene are SGHKS and YYEKEE (reference sequence). J lost 8 bases, V lost 3 bases, and 7 bases had no gene match. CDR3 loop: CASSWGQGLSEKLFF. The CDR3 nucleotides are TGTGCCAGCAGCTGGGGACAGGGGTTATCCGAAAAACTGTTTTTT.

The CDR3, as DNA: TGTGCCAGCAGCCAAGAGCGGGAGCAGTTCTTC. Translation: CASSQEREQFF. This chain connects TRBV3-1 (or the pseudogene TRBV3-2) to TRBJ2-1; D is uncertain. The germline V gene has CDR1 LGHDT and CDR2 YNNKEL (reference sequence). The germline V and J ends were trimmed by 0 bases and 10 bases, with 4 bases remaining between them. This CDR3 has 11 amino acids.

This rearrangement joins TRBV5-4 to TRBJ2-7, with 9 bases aligning to TRBD2. V shed 4 bases, J shed 1 base, and the junction held 6 bases outside the gene matches. Germline lookup yields CDR1 SGHNT and CDR2 YYREEE (reference sequence). The CDR3 is 15 residues long. The CDR3 region is CASSKGTSRSYEQYF. In DNA, the CDR3 is TGTGCCAGCAGCAAGGGGACTAGCAGATCCTACGAGCAGTACTTC.

V gene TRBV5-1 combines with J gene TRBJ2-7; weak D call: TRBD1 (6 bases). Germline CDR1 reads SGHRS; CDR2 reads YFSETQ. V was clipped by 4 bases and J by 2 bases, with 10 bases between them. This CDR3 region has 13 residues. CDR3 nucleotide sequence: TGCGCCAGCAGCCTAACAGGGCCCTACGAGCAGTACTTC. Protein product: CASSLTGPYEQYF.

The chain recombines TRBV5-6 with TRBJ1-4; D gene unclear. This CDR3 region has 14 residues. Germline CDR1 is SGHDT and CDR2 is YYEEEE. V was shortened by 2 bases and J by 8 bases, with 13 bases between the two germline ends. The CDR3 DNA is TGTGCCAGCAGCTTCCCCGGGAGCGGGGAAAAACTGTTTTTT. Amino acid sequence: CASSFPGSGEKLFF.

The chain has TRBV18 and TRBJ1-1; D is undetermined. Germline assignment: CDR1 KGHSH and CDR2 LQKENI. V lost 3 bases, J lost 0 bases, and 5 bases lay in between. This CDR3 contains 13 residues. CDR3 amino acids: CASSPSLNTEAFF. The DNA for the CDR3 is TGTGCCAGCTCACCTTCCTTGAACACTGAAGCTTTCTTT.

This clone has just a few counts. This rearrangement joins TRBV6-6 to TRBJ2-7; D uncertain. The CDR3 is 11 amino acids. The germline V gene has CDR1 MNHNY and CDR2 SVGAGI (reference sequence). The V end lost 1 base, the J end lost 5 bases, and 3 bases lay between the germline ends. The CDR3 DNA is TGTGCCAGCAGTTACTTCAACGAGCAGTACTTC. Protein: CASSYFNEQYF.

The chain couples TRBV10-3 to TRBJ2-7; TRBD1 might be the D (5 bases). The V gene's germline CDR1 is ENHRY and CDR2 SYGVKD. Trimming removed 4 bases from V and 2 bases from J, with 9 bases in between. The CDR3 extends over 13 amino acids. The chain's CDR3 is CAISAGQTYEQYF. CDR3 DNA sequence: TGTGCCATCAGTGCAGGACAAACCTACGAGCAGTACTTC.

This sequence joins TRBV10-3 and TRBJ1-5; 9 bases fit TRBD1. This CDR3 is 15 amino acids long. Per germline, CDR1 ENHRY and CDR2 SYGVKD. With V trimmed by 5 bases and J by 4 bases, 6 bases remained unmatched. CDR3 residues: CAISNLDRGNQPQHF. The CDR3 nucleotides are TGTGCCATCAGTAACCTCGACAGGGGGAATCAGCCCCAGCATTTT.

V and J are TRBV6-1 and TRBJ2-1, with 16 bases fitting TRBD2. The CDR3 has 17 amino acids. Germline V gene lookup returns CDR1 MNHNS and CDR2 SASEGT. Trimming took 4 bases from V and 7 from J; bases not matched to a gene: 7. CDR3 loop: CASSGGTSGRAWNEQFF. The CDR3 nucleotides read TGTGCCAGCAGTGGCGGGACTAGCGGGAGGGCCTGGAATGAGCAGTTCTTC.

The J gene is TRBJ1-2, the V gene TRBV30; TRBD1 agrees at 10 bases. Germline V gene data show CDR1 as GTSNPN and CDR2 as SVGIG (reference sequence). The junction had 4 bases not matched to a gene; V was cut back by 1 base and J by 2 bases. The CDR3 sequence is 15 residues long. As DNA, the CDR3 is TGTGCCTGGAGTGCTTGGGACAGGGGCAACTATGGCTACACCTTC. The encoded protein is CAWSAWDRGNYGYTF.